This TCR beta chain is drawn from a study of T cells in Graves' hyperthyroidism and ophthalmopathy. Using RNA transcripts as the source, TCR beta CDR3 regions were amplified. Primed by the HTBI set, a first-round RT-PCR was run on the TCR CDR3. TCRdb re-called the multiplex PCR reads through MiXCR, storing one row per CDR3 protein. Here the sample spans fewer than 450,000 distinct CDR3 sequences, about 18% being singletons. This clonotype showed up many times. The antigen is unknown. Germline V gene data show CDR1 as SGHTA and CDR2 as FQGNSA. CDR3 length: 16 amino acids. V dropped 3 bases and J dropped 5 bases, with 19 bases sitting between them. In the ophthalmopathy cohort, Clinical Activity Score was at least 3, NOSPECS grade at least 4, and duration under 3 months. Orbital computed tomography and thyroid ultrasound, together with serum TRAb and thyroxine and clinical symptoms, were used for diagnoses.

Study-wide results and caveats: A 13 V-J model separated ophthalmopathy from stable hyperthyroidism. Ophthalmopathy was identified by the model a median about six months ahead of onset.

Sequencing was carried out using blood. The receptor was isolated from a man younger than 35 with Graves' ophthalmopathy. This chain connects TRBV7-2 to TRBJ2-5; tentatively, D is TRBD2 (5 bases). CDR3 loop: CASSLVLGVGGETQYF. CDR3 in DNA: TGTGCCAGCAGCTTGGTACTCGGGGTGGGTGGGGAGACCCAGTACTTC.